The entry below describes one T cell receptor (beta chain). Its target is not known. The data were taken from a study of radiotherapy plus CTLA-4 blockade in lung cancer. As for the study in general: Among patients, over 15% showed objective responses, and roughly 31% had disease control.

Study-level results: Researchers report tumor-derived TCR clones expanding in blood after radiotherapy plus ipilimumab. Reports state that early shifts in blood T cell clones, with interferon-beta, best predicted response.

Sequenced by immunoSEQ multiplex PCR; TCRdb stores in-frame clones only, minus some. Counted here are roughly 110,000 clones, over 75% occurring once; the ten biggest clones make up less than 2.5%. From germline, CDR1 is SGHVS and CDR2 FNYEAQ. V was cut by 5 bases and J by 2 bases, with 12 bases left in between. The CDR3 totals 14 residues. This chain uses TRBV7-6 with TRBJ2-5; D is perhaps TRBD2 (6 bases). The sample in question was peripheral blood, obtained from a patient treated with radiotherapy plus ipilimumab. This receptor was taken from a human donor with non-small cell lung cancer that progressed on radiotherapy plus ipilimumab. Some clones in this sample may be carry-over from other donors' samples. The CDR3 loop reads CASSPGGTQETQYF. The CDR3 nucleotides read TGTGCCAGCAGCCCCGGCGGGACTCAAGAGACCCAGTACTTC.